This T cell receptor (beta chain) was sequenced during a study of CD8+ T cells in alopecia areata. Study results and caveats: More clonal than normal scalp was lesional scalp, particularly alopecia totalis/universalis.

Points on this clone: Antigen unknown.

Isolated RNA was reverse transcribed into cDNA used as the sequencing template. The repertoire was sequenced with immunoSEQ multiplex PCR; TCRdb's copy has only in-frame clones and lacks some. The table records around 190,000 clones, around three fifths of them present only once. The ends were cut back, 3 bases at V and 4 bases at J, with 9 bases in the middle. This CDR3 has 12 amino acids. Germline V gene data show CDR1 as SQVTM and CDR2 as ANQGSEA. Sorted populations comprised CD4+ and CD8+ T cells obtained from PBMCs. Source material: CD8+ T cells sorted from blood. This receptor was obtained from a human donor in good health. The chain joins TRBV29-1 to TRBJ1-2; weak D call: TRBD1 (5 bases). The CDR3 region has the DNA TGCAGCGTTGATGAAAGGGGCTATGGCTACACCTTC. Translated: CSVDERGYGYTF.